This TCR beta chain was recovered during a study of Graves' ophthalmopathy and Graves' hyperthyroidism. Findings of the study overall: Ophthalmopathy cases were distinguished from stable hyperthyroidism by a 13-signature model, reaching 85% to 90% sensitivity and roughly 81% specificity. Blood shared most expanded thyroid clonotypes above 0.001 frequency.

The CDR3 covers 14 residues. CDR1 and CDR2 (germline): SEHNR, FQNEAQ (reference sequence). The V gene end was trimmed by 10 bases and the J gene end by 6 bases; junction bases not matched to a gene: 12. This clonotype was seen more than once but under ten times. As yet, its antigen is unknown. Additional autoimmune diseases, uncontrolled infections, pregnancy or lactation disqualified patients. Transcripts of RNA were the source for amplifying TCR beta CDR3 regions. The first-round RT-PCR employed HTBI primers together with the Qiagen OneStep RT-PCR kit. A multiplex PCR was then performed as the second round. TCRdb passed the multiplex PCR reads through MiXCR, listing each CDR3 protein once. The sample shows 660,000 or so distinct CDR3 sequences, about 38% of them seen only once.

The specimen sequenced was peripheral blood. J is TRBJ2-3 and V is TRBV7-9; 8 bases fit TRBD2. This sequence originates from an adult man with Graves' ophthalmopathy. The chain's CDR3 is CATQTSGISDTQYF. The CDR3 DNA follows: TGTGCCACTCAAACTAGCGGCATTAGTGATACGCAGTATTTT. Together with reference TRBV7-9 and TRBJ2-3, the CDR3 gives the full variable domain: DTGVSQNPRHKITKRGQNVTFRCDPISEHNRLYWYRQTLGQGPEFLTYFQNEAQLEKSRLLSDRFSAERPKGSFSTLEIQRTEQGDSAMYLCATQTSGISDTQYFGPGTRLTVL.